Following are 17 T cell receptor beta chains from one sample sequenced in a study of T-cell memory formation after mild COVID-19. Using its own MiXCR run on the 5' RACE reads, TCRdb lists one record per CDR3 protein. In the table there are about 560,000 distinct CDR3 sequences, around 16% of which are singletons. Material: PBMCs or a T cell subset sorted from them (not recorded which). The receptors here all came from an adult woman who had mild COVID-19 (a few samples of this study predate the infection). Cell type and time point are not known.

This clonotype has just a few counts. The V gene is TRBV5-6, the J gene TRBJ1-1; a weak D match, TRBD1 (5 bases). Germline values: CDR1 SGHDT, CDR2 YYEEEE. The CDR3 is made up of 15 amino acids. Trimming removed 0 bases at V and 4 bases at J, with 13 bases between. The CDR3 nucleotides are TGTGCCAGCAGCTTGGGAGGACAATGGGGCACTGAAGCTTTCTTT. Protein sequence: CASSLGGQWGTEAFF.

The CDR3 DNA sequence: TGTGCCAGCAGCCCGGTGGGGTTTATCGGGGAGCTGTTTTTT. Protein: CASSPVGFIGELFF. V usage is TRBV7-9 and J usage is TRBJ2-2; no firm D call. CDR3 length equals 14 residues. V lost 5 bases, J lost 7 bases, and 14 bases lay in between. Germline CDR1 and CDR2: SEHNR and FQNEAQ (reference sequence). Combining the CDR3 with reference TRBV7-9 and TRBJ2-2 gives the whole variable domain DTGVSQNPRHKITKRGQNVTFRCDPISEHNRLYWYRQTLGQGPEFLTYFQNEAQLEKSRLLSDRFSAERPKGSFSTLEIQRTEQGDSAMYLCASSPVGFIGELFFGEGSRLTVL.

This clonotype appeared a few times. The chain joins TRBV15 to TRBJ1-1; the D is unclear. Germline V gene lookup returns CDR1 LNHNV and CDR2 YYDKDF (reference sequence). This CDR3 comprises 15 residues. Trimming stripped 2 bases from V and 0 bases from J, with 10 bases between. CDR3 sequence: CATSRQSRMNTEAFF. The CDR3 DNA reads TGTGCCACCAGCAGACAAAGCCGGATGAACACTGAAGCTTTCTTT.

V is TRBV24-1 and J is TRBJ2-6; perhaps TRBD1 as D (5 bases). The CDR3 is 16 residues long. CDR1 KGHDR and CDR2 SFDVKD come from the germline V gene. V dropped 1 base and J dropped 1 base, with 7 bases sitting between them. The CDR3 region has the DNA TGTGCCACCAGTGATTTTTCAGGGTCTGGGGCCAACGTCCTGACTTTC. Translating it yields CATSDFSGSGANVLTF.

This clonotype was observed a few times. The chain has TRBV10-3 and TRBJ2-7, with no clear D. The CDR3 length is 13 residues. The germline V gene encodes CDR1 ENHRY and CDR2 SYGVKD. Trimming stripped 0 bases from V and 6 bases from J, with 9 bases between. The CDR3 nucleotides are TGTGCCATCAGTGAGTCCACAAAGCCCGAGCAGTACTTC. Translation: CAISESTKPEQYF.

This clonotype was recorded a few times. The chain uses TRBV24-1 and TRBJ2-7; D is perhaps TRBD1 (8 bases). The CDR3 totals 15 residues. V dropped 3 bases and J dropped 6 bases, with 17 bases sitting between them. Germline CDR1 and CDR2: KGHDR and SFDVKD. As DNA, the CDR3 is TGTGCCACCAGTGATAGCGGGACAGGTCATAGCGAGCAGTACTTC. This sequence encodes CATSDSGTGHSEQYF.

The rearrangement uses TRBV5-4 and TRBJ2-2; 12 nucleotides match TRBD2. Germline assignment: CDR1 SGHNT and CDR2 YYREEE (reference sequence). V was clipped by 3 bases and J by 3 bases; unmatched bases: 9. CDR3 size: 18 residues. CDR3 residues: CASSSGTSGLKDTGELFF. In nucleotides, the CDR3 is TGTGCCAGCAGCTCCGGGACTAGCGGGTTGAAGGACACCGGGGAGCTGTTTTTT.

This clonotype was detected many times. CDR3 sequence (DNA): TGTGCCAGCAGTTACGTGGCGGGGGGGCCCAGAGATACGCAGTATTTT. Translating gives CASSYVAGGPRDTQYF. J is TRBJ2-3 and V is TRBV6-5; 9 nucleotides match TRBD2. The CDR3 is made up of 16 amino acids. Unmatched junction bases numbered 8, after V lost 2 bases and J lost 5 bases. In germline, CDR1 is MNHEY, CDR2 SVGAGI.

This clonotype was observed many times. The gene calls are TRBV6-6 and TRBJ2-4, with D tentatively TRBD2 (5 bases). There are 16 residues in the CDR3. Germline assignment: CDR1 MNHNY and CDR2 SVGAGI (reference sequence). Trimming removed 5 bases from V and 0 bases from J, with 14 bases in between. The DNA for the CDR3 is TGTGCCAGCAGTCCTACGACGGGATTAGCCAAAAACATTCAGTACTTC. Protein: CASSPTTGLAKNIQYF.

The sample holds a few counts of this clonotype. Here the CDR3 reads CASSPGLAGNEQYF. CDR3 DNA: TGTGCCAGCAGCCCCGGACTAGCGGGAAACGAGCAGTACTTC. The rearrangement links TRBV7-2 to TRBJ2-7; 12 nucleotides align to TRBD2. The V gene end was trimmed by 5 bases and the J gene end by 5 bases; junction bases not matched to a gene: 4. This CDR3 has 14 residues. Germline-derived CDR1 and CDR2 are SGHTA and FQGNSA.

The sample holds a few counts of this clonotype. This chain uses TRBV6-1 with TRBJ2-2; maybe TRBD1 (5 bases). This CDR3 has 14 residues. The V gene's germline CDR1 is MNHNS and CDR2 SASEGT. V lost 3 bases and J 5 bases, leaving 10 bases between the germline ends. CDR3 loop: CASSDYQGTGELFF. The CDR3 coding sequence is TGTGCCAGCAGTGATTACCAGGGTACCGGGGAGCTGTTTTTT.

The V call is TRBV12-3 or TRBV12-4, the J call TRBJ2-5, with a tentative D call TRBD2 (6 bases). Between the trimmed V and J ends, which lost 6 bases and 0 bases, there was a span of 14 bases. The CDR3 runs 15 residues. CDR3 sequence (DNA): TGTGCCAGCAGCGAAACCCGGGACTACCAAGAGACCCAGTACTTC. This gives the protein CASSETRDYQETQYF.

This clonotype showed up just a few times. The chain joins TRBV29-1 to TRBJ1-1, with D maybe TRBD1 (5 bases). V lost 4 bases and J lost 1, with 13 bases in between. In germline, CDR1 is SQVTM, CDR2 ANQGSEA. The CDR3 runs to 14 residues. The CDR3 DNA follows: TGCAGCGTTGCAGGGAGGCACTCGAACACTGAAGCTTTCTTT. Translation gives CSVAGRHSNTEAFF. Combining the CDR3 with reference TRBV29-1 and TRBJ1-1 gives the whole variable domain SAVISQKPSRDICQRGTSLTIQCQVDSQVTMMFWYRQQPGQSLTLIATANQGSEATYESGFVIDKFPISRPNLTFSTLTVSNMSPEDSSIYLCSVAGRHSNTEAFFGQGTRLTVV.

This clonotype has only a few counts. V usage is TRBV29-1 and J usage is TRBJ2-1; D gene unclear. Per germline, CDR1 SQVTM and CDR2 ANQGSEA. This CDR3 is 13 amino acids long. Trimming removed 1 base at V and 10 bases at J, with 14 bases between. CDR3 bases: TGCAGCGTTGAAGTTGGACCTGTAGGGGAGCAGTTCTTC. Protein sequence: CSVEVGPVGEQFF.

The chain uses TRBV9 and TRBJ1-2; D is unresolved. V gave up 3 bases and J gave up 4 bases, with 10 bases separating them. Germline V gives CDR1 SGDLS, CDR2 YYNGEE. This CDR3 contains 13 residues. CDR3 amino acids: CASSDGRSYGYTF. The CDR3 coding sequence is TGTGCCAGCAGCGATGGGCGGAGCTATGGCTACACCTTC.

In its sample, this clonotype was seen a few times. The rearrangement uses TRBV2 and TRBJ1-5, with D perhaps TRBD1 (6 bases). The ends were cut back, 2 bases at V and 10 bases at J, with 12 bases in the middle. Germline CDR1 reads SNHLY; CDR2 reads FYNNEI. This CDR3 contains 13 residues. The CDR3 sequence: CASSERRTVPQHF. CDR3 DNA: TGTGCCAGCAGTGAAAGGCGGACAGTACCCCAGCATTTT.

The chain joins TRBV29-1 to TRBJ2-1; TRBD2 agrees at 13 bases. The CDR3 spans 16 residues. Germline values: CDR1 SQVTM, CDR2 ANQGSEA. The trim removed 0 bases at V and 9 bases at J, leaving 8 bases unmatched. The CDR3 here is CSVEDGTSGTFGEQFF. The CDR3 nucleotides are TGCAGCGTTGAAGATGGGACTAGCGGGACATTCGGTGAGCAGTTCTTC.